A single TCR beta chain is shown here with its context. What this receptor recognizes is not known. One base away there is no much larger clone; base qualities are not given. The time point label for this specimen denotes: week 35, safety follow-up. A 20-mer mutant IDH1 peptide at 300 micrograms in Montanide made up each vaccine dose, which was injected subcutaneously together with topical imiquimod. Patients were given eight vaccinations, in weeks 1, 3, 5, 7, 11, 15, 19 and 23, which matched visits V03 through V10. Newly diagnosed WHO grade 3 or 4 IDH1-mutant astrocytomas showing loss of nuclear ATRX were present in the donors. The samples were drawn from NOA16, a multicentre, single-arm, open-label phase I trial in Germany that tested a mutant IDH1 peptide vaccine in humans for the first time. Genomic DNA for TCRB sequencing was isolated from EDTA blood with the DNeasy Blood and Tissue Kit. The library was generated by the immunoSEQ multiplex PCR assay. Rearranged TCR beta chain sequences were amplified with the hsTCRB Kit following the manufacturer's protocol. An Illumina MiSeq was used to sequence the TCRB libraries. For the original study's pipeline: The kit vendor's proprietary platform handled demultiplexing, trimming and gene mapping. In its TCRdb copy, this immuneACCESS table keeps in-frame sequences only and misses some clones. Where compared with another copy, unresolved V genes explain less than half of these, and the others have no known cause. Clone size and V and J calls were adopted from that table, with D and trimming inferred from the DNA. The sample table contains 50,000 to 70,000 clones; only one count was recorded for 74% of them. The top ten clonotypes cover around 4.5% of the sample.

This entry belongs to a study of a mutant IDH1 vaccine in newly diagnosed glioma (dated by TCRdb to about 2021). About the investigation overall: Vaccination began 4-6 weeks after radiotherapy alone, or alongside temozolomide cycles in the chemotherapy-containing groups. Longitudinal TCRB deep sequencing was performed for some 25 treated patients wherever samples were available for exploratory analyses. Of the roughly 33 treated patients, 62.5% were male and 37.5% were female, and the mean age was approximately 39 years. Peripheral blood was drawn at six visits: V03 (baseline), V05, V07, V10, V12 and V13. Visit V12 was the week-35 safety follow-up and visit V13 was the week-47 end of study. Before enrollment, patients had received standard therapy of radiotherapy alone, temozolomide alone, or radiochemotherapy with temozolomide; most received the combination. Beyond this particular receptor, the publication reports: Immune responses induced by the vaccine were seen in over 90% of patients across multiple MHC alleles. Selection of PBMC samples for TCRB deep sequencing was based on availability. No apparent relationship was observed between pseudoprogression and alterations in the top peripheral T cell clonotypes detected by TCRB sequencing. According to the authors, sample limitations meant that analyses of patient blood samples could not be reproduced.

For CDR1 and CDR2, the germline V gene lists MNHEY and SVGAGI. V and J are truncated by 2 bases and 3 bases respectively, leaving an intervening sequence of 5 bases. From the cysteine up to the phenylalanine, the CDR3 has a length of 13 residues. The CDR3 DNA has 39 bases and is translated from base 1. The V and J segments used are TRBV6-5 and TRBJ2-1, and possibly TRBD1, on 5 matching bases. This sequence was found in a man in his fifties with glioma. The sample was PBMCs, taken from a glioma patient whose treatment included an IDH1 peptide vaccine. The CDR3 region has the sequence CASSYDSYNEQFF. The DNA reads TGTGCCAGCAGTTACGACAGCTACAATGAGCAGTTCTTC.